This TCR beta chain was profiled in a study of cytomegalovirus exposure and HLA in healthy donors. Across the whole study: Researchers found that 81% of 398 genotyped donors fell within the Caucasian-associated ancestry cluster. Study outcomes and limitations: Common viral pathogens (according to a later analysis) appeared linked to several of the most significant clusters. In a later analysis, TCR beta V- and J-gene trimming was associated with a missense DCLRE1C variant.

This clone was seen only a few times. Its antigen is not known. PCR involved 60 Vbeta and 13 Jbeta primers. Data came from immunoSEQ multiplex PCR; TCRdb stores just in-frame clones and leaves some out. This sample carries 170,000 or so clones, 80% to 85% of them seen once, and the ten largest clones take about 0.39%. Germline assignment: CDR1 MNHNS and CDR2 SASEGT. J lost 4 bases, V lost 4 bases, and 7 bases had no gene match. The CDR3 is 15 amino acids. The chain is built from TRBV6-1 and TRBJ1-2; 9 bases fit TRBD1. Sequencing input: PBMCs. The receptor was derived from a boy aged 2 to 10 in good health and CMV-seronegative. CDR3 nucleotides: TGTGCCAGCAGTGTGGAAACAGGGGGCGGCTATGGCTACACCTTC. Its protein product is CASSVETGGGYGYTF.